This TCR beta chain was identified in a study of blood T cells in healthy people across ages. About the study: Capturing about one barcoded beta molecule per two T cells was achieved by template switching.

The germline V gene encodes CDR1 SGDLS and CDR2 YYNGEE. V shed 3 bases, J shed 6 bases, and the junction held 8 bases outside the gene matches. The CDR3 extends over 15 amino acids. This clonotype has only one observation. Its antigen is as yet unknown. Study findings and constraints: Diversity figures derived from one million T cells were judged to underestimate the true value. Any changes in expanded clonotypes were possibly confounded, as donor CMV status remained unknown.

With a J-beta primer mix and a sample-barcoded 5' primer, a second PCR ran roughly 6 to 11 cycles. Each cDNA molecule received a tag from a template-switch adaptor that had 12 random nucleotides. One entry per CDR3 protein, called by TCRdb with MiXCR from the 5' RACE reads. The sample carries about 580,000 distinct CDR3 sequences, roughly 48% recorded once. The sequencing input was blood. The origin of this receptor is a man aged 80 or over in good health. The chain joins TRBV9 to TRBJ1-1, with 10 nucleotides matching TRBD1. The CDR3 DNA follows: TGTGCCAGCAGCGGCGTGGGACAGGGGAGTTCTGAAGCTTTCTTT. It is translated as CASSGVGQGSSEAFF.